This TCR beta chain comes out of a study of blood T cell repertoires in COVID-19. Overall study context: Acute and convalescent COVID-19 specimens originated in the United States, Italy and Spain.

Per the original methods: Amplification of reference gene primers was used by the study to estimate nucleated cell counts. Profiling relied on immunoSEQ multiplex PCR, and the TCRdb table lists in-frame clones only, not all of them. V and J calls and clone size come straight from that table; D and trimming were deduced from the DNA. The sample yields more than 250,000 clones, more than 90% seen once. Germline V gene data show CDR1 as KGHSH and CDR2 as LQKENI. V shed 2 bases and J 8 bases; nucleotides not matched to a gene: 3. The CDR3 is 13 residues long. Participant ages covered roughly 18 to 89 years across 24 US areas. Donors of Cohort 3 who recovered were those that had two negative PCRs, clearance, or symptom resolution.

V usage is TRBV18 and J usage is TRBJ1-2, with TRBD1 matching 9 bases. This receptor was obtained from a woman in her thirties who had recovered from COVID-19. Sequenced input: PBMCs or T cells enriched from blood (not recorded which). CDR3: CASSPRQGDGYTF. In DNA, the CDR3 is TGTGCCAGCTCACCAAGACAGGGGGACGGCTACACCTTC.